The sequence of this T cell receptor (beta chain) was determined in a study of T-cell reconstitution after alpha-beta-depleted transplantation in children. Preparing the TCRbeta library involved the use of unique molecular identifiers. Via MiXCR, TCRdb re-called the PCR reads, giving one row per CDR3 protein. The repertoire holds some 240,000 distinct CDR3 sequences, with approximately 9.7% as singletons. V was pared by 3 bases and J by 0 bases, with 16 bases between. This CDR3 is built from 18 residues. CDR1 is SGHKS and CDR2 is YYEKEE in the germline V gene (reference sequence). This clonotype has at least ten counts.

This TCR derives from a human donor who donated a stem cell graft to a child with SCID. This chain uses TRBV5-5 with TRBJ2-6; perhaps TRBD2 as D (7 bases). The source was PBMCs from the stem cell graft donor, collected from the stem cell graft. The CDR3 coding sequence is TGTGCCAGCAGCTCTCTCGCGGGGGCCAACTCTGGGGCCAACGTCCTGACTTTC. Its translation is CASSSLAGANSGANVLTF.